Below, 9 T cell receptor beta chains from the same sample are listed, as sequenced in a study of T cells in Graves' hyperthyroidism and ophthalmopathy. TCR beta CDR3 regions were amplified from RNA. Using the HTBI primer set, a first-round RT-PCR was run on the TCR CDR3. A single record per CDR3 protein comes from TCRdb applying MiXCR to the multiplex PCR reads. This table holds approximately 510,000 distinct CDR3 sequences, under 25% found once. Sequencing input: blood. The origin of the receptors is a man between 18 and 29 years old with Graves' hyperthyroidism.

This clonotype was picked up many times. This sequence may be a read error, since a much larger clone differs from it by one base. The chain couples TRBV12-3 or TRBV12-4 to TRBJ2-7, with 7 bases that match TRBD2. This CDR3 region has 16 residues. CDR3: CANSFVGRGRTYEQYF. CDR3 bases: TGTGCCAACAGTTTCGTTGGGAGGGGCCGAACCTACGAGCAGTACTTC.

This clonotype occurred many times. The V gene is TRBV20-1, the J gene TRBJ2-7; D gene unclear. The germline CDR1 and CDR2 sequences are DFQATT and SNEGSKA (reference sequence). V dropped 1 base and J dropped 6 bases, with 13 bases sitting between them. This CDR3 has 13 residues. The CDR3 is CSARVRIAVEQYF. The CDR3 nucleotides read TGCAGTGCTAGAGTCCGAATCGCGGTCGAGCAGTACTTC.

The chain recombines TRBV6-2 or TRBV6-3 with TRBJ2-2; the match to TRBD1 covers 9 bases. This CDR3 has 18 residues. Germline CDR1 is MNHEY and CDR2 is SVGEGT. V lost 0 bases, J lost 6 bases, and 11 bases stayed unmatched. CDR3 DNA: TGTGCCAGCAGTTACTCGATCTCCGGGACAGGGACCCCCGGGGAGCTGTTTTTT. This encodes CASSYSISGTGTPGELFF.

This clonotype was counted at least ten times. V gene TRBV28 combines with J gene TRBJ1-2; 7 nucleotides align to TRBD1. This CDR3 has 14 residues. V gave up 7 bases and J gave up 0 bases; unmatched junction bases: 5. Germline V gene lookup returns CDR1 MDHEN and CDR2 SYDVKM. CDR3 amino acids: CASTDRETNYGYTF. The CDR3 nucleotides read TGTGCCAGCACAGACAGGGAGACTAACTATGGCTACACCTTC.

This clonotype was counted a few times. CDR3 in DNA: TGTGCCTGGATAACAGGGACAGGGGGGGCTGGCTACACCTTC. Its protein product is CAWITGTGGAGYTF. This chain joins TRBV30 and TRBJ1-2, with 11 nucleotides matching TRBD1. Unmatched junction bases numbered 8, after V lost 4 bases and J lost 7 bases. CDR1 is GTSNPN and CDR2 is SVGIG in the germline V gene (reference sequence). This CDR3 has 14 residues.

The gene calls are TRBV6-1 and TRBJ2-5; the match to TRBD1 covers 10 bases. V dropped 6 bases and J dropped 5; count of bases not matched to a gene: 9. Looked up from germline, CDR1 is MNHNS and CDR2 is SASEGT. The CDR3 is made up of 15 amino acids. The DNA for the CDR3 is TGTGCCAGCAGCTTTCCGGGACAGGGGTTGGAGACCCAGTACTTC. It translates to CASSFPGQGLETQYF.

The CDR3 region is CASSFGKAYEQYF. CDR3 coding DNA: TGTGCCAGCAGTTTCGGGAAAGCCTACGAGCAGTACTTC. The gene calls are TRBV28 and TRBJ2-7; TRBD2 might be the D (5 bases). Per the germline V gene, CDR1 is MDHEN and CDR2 is SYDVKM. Trimming took off 3 bases at V and 2 bases at J, with 8 bases between the two ends. The CDR3 has 13 amino acids.

This clonotype came up many times. The rearrangement uses TRBV6-1 and TRBJ2-7; TRBD1 matches at 7 bases. From germline, CDR1 is MNHNS and CDR2 SASEGT. The J segment lost 4 bases and the V segment lost 5 bases, leaving 11 bases of the junction unmatched. The CDR3 totals 15 residues. The CDR3 here is CASSPTGHEIYEQYF. CDR3 coding DNA: TGTGCCAGCAGTCCGACAGGGCACGAGATTTACGAGCAGTACTTC.

In its sample, this clonotype was seen a few times. J is TRBJ2-5 and V is TRBV6-2 or TRBV6-3, with 8 bases matching TRBD1. This CDR3 is built from 13 residues. Germline V CDR1 and CDR2: MNHEY, SVGEGT. V lost 7 bases, J lost 5 bases, and 6 bases stayed unmatched. CDR3 loop: CASTGQGWETQYF. CDR3 nucleotide sequence: TGTGCCAGCACCGGACAGGGATGGGAGACCCAGTACTTC.